Below, 23 T cell receptor beta chains from the same sample are listed, as sequenced in a study of shared clonotypes between healthy human individuals. Some clones are missing from TCRdb's copy, which holds only in-frame ones; the method was immunoSEQ multiplex PCR. The repertoire holds about 680,000 clones, with about three quarters as singletons. Specimen: memory CD4+ T cells sorted from blood. Subset described: CD45RA-negative fraction. The source of these receptors is a woman aged 25-40 years in good health.

The CDR3 DNA reads TGTGCCAGCCTCAAAGCGAGCACAGATACGCAGTATTTT. Translated: CASLKASTDTQYF. The genes are TRBV18 and TRBJ2-3; D not certain. The V end lost 8 bases, the J end lost 0 bases, and 9 bases lay between the germline ends. This CDR3 comprises 13 residues. Germline V CDR1 and CDR2: KGHSH, LQKENI.

This clone occurred a few times. A junction boundary mismatches the germline segment, possibly from a read error. The chain couples TRBV7-4 to TRBJ2-4; TRBD1 aligns across 8 bases. Germline CDR1 and CDR2: SGHVT and SQSDAQ. This CDR3 is built from 11 residues. The CDR3 nucleotides are TGTGCCAGCAGCTTAACAGGGGGGAAGAACTTC. Translated: CASSLTGGKNF.

This clone appeared a few times. The chain carries TRBV10-2 and TRBJ2-7, with 8 nucleotides matching TRBD2. This CDR3 spans 14 amino acids. Germline V lookup: CDR1 WSHSY, CDR2 SAAADI. V was clipped by 4 bases and J by 1 base; unmatched bases: 3. The CDR3 reads CASSGGGGSYEQYF. CDR3 sequence (DNA): TGCGCCAGCAGTGGAGGCGGGGGGTCCTACGAGCAGTACTTC.

The V gene is TRBV29-1, the J gene TRBJ1-3; a weak D match, TRBD1 (5 bases). V lost 5 bases and J lost 4, with 24 bases in between. Per germline, CDR1 SQVTM and CDR2 ANQGSEA. The CDR3 covers 17 residues. The CDR3 nucleotides are TGCAGCGTTCCACCCCAGAAGGACGGGGCGGGCGGAAACACCATATATTTT. This encodes CSVPPQKDGAGGNTIYF.

The chain employs TRBV7-9 and TRBJ2-5; TRBD1 aligns across 8 bases. The germline V gene has CDR1 SEHNR and CDR2 FQNEAQ (reference sequence). This CDR3 has 15 amino acids. Trimming took 1 base from V and 2 from J; bases not matched to a gene: 3. The CDR3 nucleotides read TGTGCCAGCAGCTTAGGGACAGGGTCTCAAGAGACCCAGTACTTC. This gives the protein CASSLGTGSQETQYF.

The chain joins TRBV5-4 to TRBJ1-1; D is uncertain. The germline V gene has CDR1 SGHNT and CDR2 YYREEE (reference sequence). The CDR3 consists of 15 residues. The V and J ends lost 0 bases and 2 bases respectively, with 11 bases between them. In nucleotides, the CDR3 is TGTGCCAGCAGCTTGGCACGGAGCATCAACACTGAAGCTTTCTTT. It specifies CASSLARSINTEAFF.

V and J are TRBV5-1 and TRBJ1-1, with TRBD1 identical over 8 bases. The CDR3 is 14 amino acids. V was pared by 4 bases and J by 4 bases, with 6 bases of the junction left unmatched. The V gene's germline CDR1 is SGHRS and CDR2 YFSETQ. This CDR3 is CASSAGGTGTEAFF. CDR3 bases: TGCGCCAGCAGCGCGGGGGGGACAGGCACTGAAGCTTTCTTT.

There are a few counts of this clone. The chain couples TRBV27 to TRBJ1-2, with D perhaps TRBD1 (5 bases). Germline V lookup: CDR1 MNHEY, CDR2 SMNVEV (reference sequence). This CDR3 spans 15 amino acids. Trimming removed 2 bases at V and 4 bases at J, with 14 bases between. The CDR3 spells CASSLSVRDFYGYTF. As DNA, the CDR3 is TGTGCCAGCAGTTTAAGCGTCAGGGACTTCTATGGCTACACCTTC.

The sample holds a few counts of this clone. The chain's CDR3 is CASSLARTRADTQYF. CDR3 in DNA: TGTGCCAGCAGCTTGGCCAGGACTAGGGCAGATACGCAGTATTTT. The rearrangement joins TRBV5-6 to TRBJ2-3, with 7 bases identical to TRBD2. With V trimmed by 0 bases and J by 4 bases, 5 bases remained unmatched. The CDR3 sequence is 15 residues long. Germline V lookup: CDR1 SGHDT, CDR2 YYEEEE.

V is TRBV19 and J is TRBJ1-5; tentatively, D is TRBD1 (5 bases). The CDR3 spans 16 residues. Germline loops: CDR1 LNHDA, CDR2 SQIVND (reference sequence). V gave up 6 bases and J gave up 5 bases, with 20 bases separating them. The CDR3 sequence: CASRVRKGREDQPQHF. In nucleotides, the CDR3 is TGTGCCAGTAGAGTTAGAAAGGGACGCGAGGATCAGCCCCAGCATTTT.

The rearrangement uses TRBV6-1 and TRBJ2-2, with no clear D. Germline CDR1 MNHNS, CDR2 SASEGT. The CDR3 has 15 amino acids. Trimming removed 1 base at V and 7 bases at J, with 13 bases between. CDR3: CASSEGWTGNGELFF. DNA for the CDR3: TGTGCCAGCAGTGAAGGATGGACGGGTAACGGGGAGCTGTTTTTT.

The chain recombines TRBV28 with TRBJ2-3; 8 bases line up with TRBD2. Germline CDR1 MDHEN, CDR2 SYDVKM. CDR3 size: 15 residues. V lost 8 bases and J lost 3; bases outside the gene matches: 10. Here the CDR3 DNA reads TGTGCCAGCCTGCCGGGTAGCGGGATAACAGATACGCAGTATTTT. Its protein is CASLPGSGITDTQYF.

This chain links TRBV27 with TRBJ2-7; TRBD1 matches at 9 bases. With 11 bases clipped from V and 5 bases from J, the junction kept 13 bases outside the gene matches. There are 14 residues in the CDR3. The V gene's germline CDR1 is MNHEY and CDR2 SMNVEV (reference sequence). This chain's CDR3 is CAAPGTGSVHEQYF. CDR3 bases: TGTGCCGCTCCCGGGACAGGGAGCGTCCACGAGCAGTACTTC.

The chain couples TRBV7-2 to TRBJ1-5, with 7 bases aligning to TRBD1. The CDR3 is 16 residues long. Germline V lookup: CDR1 SGHTA, CDR2 FQGNSA. After removal of 2 bases from V and 4 bases from J, the junction contained 8 bases not matched to a gene. This CDR3 is CASSLRTGGMNQPQHF. The CDR3 nucleotides read TGTGCCAGCAGCTTAAGGACAGGTGGGATGAATCAGCCCCAGCATTTT.

The chain carries TRBV6-1 and TRBJ1-4; possible D gene TRBD1, 5 bases. V lost 8 bases and J 4 bases, leaving 17 bases between the germline ends. The CDR3 extends over 15 amino acids. In germline, CDR1 is MNHNS, CDR2 SASEGT. CDR3 protein: CASERGRTLNEKLFF. The CDR3 DNA is TGTGCCAGCGAAAGGGGTAGAACTCTTAATGAAAAACTGTTTTTT.

This clone was seen only once. V is TRBV19 and J is TRBJ1-5; D is ambiguous. V was shortened by 5 bases and J by 0 bases, with 23 bases between the two germline ends. CDR3 length: 19 residues. Looked up from germline, CDR1 is LNHDA and CDR2 is SQIVND (reference sequence). CDR3 in DNA: TGTGCCAGTAGTTCCCGTCCCTCTAGTAGTCGGATTAGCAATCAGCCCCAGCATTTT. It translates to CASSSRPSSSRISNQPQHF. Together with reference TRBV19 and TRBJ1-5, the CDR3 gives the full variable domain: DGGITQSPKYLFRKEGQNVTLSCEQNLNHDAMYWYRQDPGQGLRLIYYSQIVNDFQKGDIAEGYSVSREKKESFPLTVTSAQKNPTAFYLCASSSRPSSSRISNQPQHFGDGTRLSIL.

V and J are TRBV6-1 and TRBJ2-7; possibly TRBD1 for D (6 bases). There are 15 residues in the CDR3. CDR1 is MNHNS and CDR2 is SASEGT in the germline V gene. V lost 6 bases and J lost 3, with 18 bases in between. The CDR3, as DNA: TGTGCCAGCAGACTAACAGGGTTAGGGTTCTACGAGCAGTACTTC. Protein: CASRLTGLGFYEQYF.

The gene calls are TRBV7-2 and TRBJ2-1; tentatively, D is TRBD2 (6 bases). The CDR3 is 18 residues long. Germline V gene sequence: CDR1 SGHTA, CDR2 FQGNSA. Trimming pared 7 bases from V and 4 bases from J, leaving 26 bases between. In DNA, the CDR3 is TGTGCCAGCACCCCCAATGGAGGGATGCGAGCCCTGTACAATGAGCAGTTCTTC. It translates to CASTPNGGMRALYNEQFF. The whole variable domain, filled in from reference TRBV7-2 and TRBJ2-1, reads GAGVSQSPSNKVTEKGKDVELRCDPISGHTALYWYRQSLGQGLEFLIYFQGNSAPDKSGLPSDRFSAERTGGSVSTLTIQRTQQEDSAVYLCASTPNGGMRALYNEQFFGPGTRLTVL.

J is TRBJ1-1 and V is TRBV18; TRBD1 agrees at 10 bases. Germline V gene sequence: CDR1 KGHSH, CDR2 LQKENI. CDR3 length equals 14 residues. With 6 bases clipped from V and 7 bases from J, the junction kept 8 bases outside the gene matches. The CDR3 is CASSLRQGAIEAFF. The CDR3, as DNA: TGTGCCAGCTCCCTAAGACAGGGGGCGATTGAAGCTTTCTTT.

The rearrangement joins TRBV4-1 to TRBJ2-3; the match to TRBD1 covers 11 bases. The CDR3 totals 20 residues. Trimming removed 2 bases from V and 5 bases from J; junction bases left unmatched: 18. Germline V gene lookup returns CDR1 MGHRA and CDR2 YSYEKL. The CDR3, as DNA: TGCGCCAGCAGCCAACGATCTTCCGCTTGGCGGACAGGGGGCAGAGATACGCAGTATTTT. Protein sequence: CASSQRSSAWRTGGRDTQYF.

This sequence joins TRBV10-3 and TRBJ2-3, with 7 bases matching TRBD2. V was clipped by 10 bases and J by 2 bases; unmatched bases: 15. This CDR3 region has 16 residues. Germline V lookup: CDR1 ENHRY, CDR2 SYGVKD. CDR3 DNA: TGTGCCACCGGGAGGATCTCTCAGGGTGCCACAGATACGCAGTATTTT. It translates to CATGRISQGATDTQYF.

CDR3 DNA: TGCGCCAGCACTCAGCAACCGGGACCATCCTACGAGCAGTACTTC. It encodes CASTQQPGPSYEQYF. V gene TRBV5-1 combines with J gene TRBJ2-7; D tentatively fits TRBD1 or TRBD2 (5 bases each). The germline V gene encodes CDR1 SGHRS and CDR2 YFSETQ. V shed 6 bases and J shed 1 base, with 17 bases lying between them. The CDR3 has 15 residues.

This chain connects TRBV5-1 to TRBJ2-3; D perhaps matches TRBD1 (5 bases). The germline V and J ends were trimmed by 0 bases and 3 bases, with 14 bases remaining between them. The CDR3 totals 16 residues. Germline CDR1 SGHRS, CDR2 YFSETQ. The CDR3 DNA is TGCGCCAGCAGCTTGGATATTCAGGGTGGGACAGATACGCAGTATTTT. Amino acids: CASSLDIQGGTDTQYF.